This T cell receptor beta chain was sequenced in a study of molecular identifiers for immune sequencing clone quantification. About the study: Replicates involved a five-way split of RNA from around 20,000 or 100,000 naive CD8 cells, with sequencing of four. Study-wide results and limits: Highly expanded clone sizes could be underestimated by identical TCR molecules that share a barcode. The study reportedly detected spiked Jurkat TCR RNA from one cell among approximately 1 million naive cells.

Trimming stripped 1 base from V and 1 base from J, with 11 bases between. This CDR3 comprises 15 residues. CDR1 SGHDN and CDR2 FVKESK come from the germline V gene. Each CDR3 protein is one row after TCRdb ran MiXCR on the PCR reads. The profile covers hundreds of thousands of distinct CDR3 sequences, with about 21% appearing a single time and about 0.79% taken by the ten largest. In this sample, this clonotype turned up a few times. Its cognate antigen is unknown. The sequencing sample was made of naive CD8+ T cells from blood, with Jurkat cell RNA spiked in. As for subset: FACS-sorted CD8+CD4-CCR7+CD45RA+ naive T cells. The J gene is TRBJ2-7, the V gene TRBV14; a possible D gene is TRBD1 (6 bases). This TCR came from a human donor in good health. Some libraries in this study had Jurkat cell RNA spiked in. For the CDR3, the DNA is TGTGCCAGCAGCCAAGGGTACCAGGGGTCCTACGAGCAGTACTTC. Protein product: CASSQGYQGSYEQYF.